This T cell receptor beta chain is from a study of blood T cells in healthy people across ages. On this clonotype: Its antigen is currently unknown.

V was pared by 5 bases and J by 9 bases, with 10 bases of the junction left unmatched. The CDR3 is 14 amino acids. Germline-derived CDR1 and CDR2 are LGHNA and YNFKEQ. Primers used in a second PCR of about 7 to 12 cycles were a sample-barcoded 5' primer and a J-beta primer mix. Each cDNA molecule was tagged by a template-switch adaptor that had 12 random nucleotides. At least 2.5 million CDR3-containing paired-end reads were obtained per sample. One entry per CDR3 protein results from TCRdb running MiXCR on the 5' RACE reads. The sample lists some 1.7 million distinct CDR3 sequences, roughly 28% occurring once. Notes on the study in general: Naive T cell percentage showed a strong correlation with TCR beta diversity. Diversity was higher, and naive CD4+ cells more numerous, in long-lived donors than in aged donors.

The sequenced sample consisted of blood. The TCR sequence derives from a woman aged 25 to 39 in good health. The V call is TRBV4-2, the J call TRBJ1-5, with 7 positions matching TRBD1. CDR3 sequence reads: CASSTDREVLPQHF. In DNA form, the CDR3 reads TGTGCCAGCAGCACCGACAGGGAGGTTTTGCCCCAGCATTTT.